The present TCR beta chain was sequenced within a study of beta chain features in type 1 diabetes. For the study at large: Examination of sorted cells across all samples involved more than 100,000,000 cells. Study-level points and caveats: There was a moderate but significant shortening of TCRB CDR3s in all four CD4+ subsets of Type 1 diabetes patients.

Expressed TCRB transcripts were sequenced because the isolated RNA had all been reverse transcribed beforehand. Some 3.6 million reads on average were seen across naive, central memory and regulatory T cell samples. Assay: immunoSEQ multiplex PCR; the TCRdb copy retains only in-frame clones and omits some. The sample contains about 150,000 clones, over 9% of which appear only once. V was cut by 6 bases and J by 7 bases, with 15 bases left in between. This CDR3 is 13 amino acids long. Germline loops: CDR1 MNHEY, CDR2 SMNVEV (reference sequence). This clone came up a few times. Its antigen is undetermined.

This sequence originates from a man aged 25 to 45 with type 1 diabetes. This rearrangement joins TRBV27 to TRBJ1-1, with no clear D. The specimen sequenced was central memory CD4+ T cells from blood. Written as DNA, the CDR3 is TGTGCCAGCAGGGGTATTGGGCTTAGTGAAGCTTTCTTT. Protein sequence: CASRGIGLSEAFF.